This T cell receptor beta chain was identified during a study of early T cells in non-severe SARS-CoV-2 infection. As for the study in general: Chains were unpaired, as sequencing was done on bulk RNA from unsorted whole blood. Study-wide findings and caveats: Matching against VDJdb likely underestimated virus-specific expansions, favoring anti-spike CD8.

The CDR3 is 18 residues long. With 6 bases clipped from V and 9 bases from J, the junction kept 18 bases outside the gene matches. Per germline, CDR1 SEHNR and CDR2 FQNEAQ (reference sequence). Individual cDNA molecules received unique molecular identifiers during library preparation. TCRdb used MiXCR to reprocess the 5' RACE reads, holding one entry per CDR3 protein. The sample holds more than 70,000 distinct CDR3 sequences, around 13% seen once. The table lists this clonotype with a few counts. Its specificity is unknown. The chain has TRBV7-9 and TRBJ2-1; TRBD2 agrees at 12 bases. The sequence was collected from an adult who was a healthcare worker with PCR-confirmed SARS-CoV-2 infection or an uninfected control (not recorded which). Sequenced material: whole blood. The chain's CDR3 is CASRPVASGGARLGEQFF. CDR3 sequence (DNA): TGTGCCAGCAGGCCGGTGGCTAGCGGGGGGGCCCGTTTAGGTGAGCAGTTCTTC.